This TCR beta chain was sequenced for a study of blood T cell repertoires in COVID-19. The V gene's germline CDR1 is MGHDK and CDR2 SYGVNS. V lost 8 bases to trimming and J lost 7 bases; unmatched junction nucleotides: 8. The CDR3 covers 12 residues. Profiled with immunoSEQ multiplex PCR; TCRdb holds only in-frame clones, not every one. The sample includes more than 250,000 clones, roughly 86% of them seen just once. The chain employs TRBV25-1 and TRBJ2-7; 7 bases match TRBD2. Sequencing used peripheral blood. The sequence came from a human donor in a cohort sampled during active COVID-19. The chain's CDR3 is CASSLTSHEQYF. For the CDR3, the DNA is TGTGCCAGCTCCCTGACTAGCCATGAGCAGTACTTC.